This T cell receptor beta chain is from a study of T cell clones after liver transplantation. With 3 bases clipped from V and 5 bases from J, the junction kept 4 bases outside the gene matches. Germline V gene data show CDR1 as SGHTA and CDR2 as FQGTGA. The CDR3 contains 14 residues. Only in-frame clones appear in the TCRdb table, and some are missing; sequencing was by immunoSEQ multiplex PCR. The top ten hold around 2% of the sample, which has tens of thousands of clones, 80% to 85% seen once. This receptor was identified in a human patient who received a liver transplant. Some T cells may possibly be graft donor cells. The sample was CD4+ T cells from blood, taken around 50 months after liver transplant. The V gene is TRBV7-3, the J gene TRBJ2-3, with TRBD2 identical over 8 bases. DNA of the CDR3: TGTGCCAGCAGCTTTAGCGGGATGAAAGATACGCAGTATTTT. Translating it yields CASSFSGMKDTQYF. Complete variable domain (other parts from reference TRBV7-3 and TRBJ2-3): GAGVSQTPSNKVTEKGKYVELRCDPISGHTALYWYRQSLGQGPEFLIYFQGTGAADDSGLPNDRFFAVRPEGSVSTLKIQRTERGDSAVYLCASSFSGMKDTQYFGPGTRLTVL.